This is a list of T cell receptor beta chains from one sample in a study of blood T cell repertoires in COVID-19. Data came from immunoSEQ multiplex PCR; TCRdb stores just in-frame clones and leaves some out. The data hold roughly 290,000 clones, with about 85% observed a single time. The sample comprised peripheral blood. The source of these receptors is a human donor with COVID-19, enrolled during active disease. The donor label of this sample is uncertain. Each CDR3 is given with its conserved first and last residue. Each record gives: J gene, CDR3 length, clone size, V gene, D gene, CDR3 protein, CDR3 DNA. The D gene is left open where the match is weak. Clone size is shown for a subset of rows, as once, few, many or a class of expanded clone.

TRBJ1-4 | 13 | . | TRBV30 | . | CAWRVDRFEKLFF | TGTGCCTGGAGAGTTGACAGATTTGAAAAACTGTTTTTT
TRBJ2-7 | 15 | . | TRBV9 | . | CASSPRGRDYYEQYF | TGTGCCAGCAGCCCCCGAGGTAGAGATTACTACGAGCAGTACTTC
TRBJ2-1 | 13 | . | TRBV19 | TRBD2 | CASSLTGLAEQFF | TGTGCCAGTAGTCTGACCGGACTAGCGGAGCAGTTCTTC
TRBJ1-1 | 16 | once | TRBV6-5 | . | CASSYSPGRPNTEAFF | TGTGCCAGCAGTTACTCGCCCGGCAGGCCTAACACTGAAGCTTTCTTT
TRBJ1-4 | 16 | . | TRBV11-2 | . | CASSRNTGSTNEKLFF | TGTGCCAGCAGCCGTAATACAGGGTCAACTAATGAAAAACTGTTTTTT
TRBJ2-1 | 16 | . | TRBV4-3 | TRBD2 | CASSQGLAGSYNEQFF | TGCGCCAGCAGCCAAGGACTAGCGGGCTCCTACAATGAGCAGTTCTTC
TRBJ2-1 | 15 | few | TRBV4-3 | . | CASSQEGRVYNEQFF | TGCGCCAGCAGCCAAGAAGGGCGGGTCTACAATGAGCAGTTCTTC
TRBJ1-1 | 14 | . | TRBV5-4 | TRBD1 | CASSLAQGAGLAFF | TGTGCCAGCAGCTTGGCCCAGGGGGCAGGGTTAGCTTTCTTT
TRBJ1-5 | 14 | . | TRBV19 | TRBD1 | CASSTMTGNQPQHF | TGTGCCAGTAGTACCATGACAGGGAATCAGCCCCAGCATTTT
TRBJ1-1 | 12 | . | TRBV6-5 | . | CASSERGIEAFF | TGTGCCAGCAGCGAGAGGGGGATAGAAGCTTTCTTT
TRBJ1-2 | 13 | . | TRBV6-1 | . | CASSEFVAEGYTF | TGTGCCAGCAGTGAGTTTGTCGCGGAAGGCTACACCTTC
TRBJ2-1 | 15 | . | TRBV19 | . | CASTLQVKGYNEQFF | TGTGCCAGCACACTCCAGGTGAAAGGTTACAATGAGCAGTTCTTC
TRBJ2-7 | 15 | . | TRBV28 | TRBD1 | CASSFNRQGSYEQYF | TGTGCCAGCAGTTTTAACCGACAGGGGTCATACGAGCAGTACTTC
TRBJ1-2 | 15 | . | TRBV19 | . | CASSSGFPGAVGYTF | TGTGCCAGTAGTAGCGGATTTCCGGGAGCCGTGGGCTACACCTTC
TRBJ2-7 | 13 | . | TRBV6-4 | . | CASSPQGTGEQYF | TGTGCCAGCAGCCCCCAGGGGACGGGTGAGCAGTACTTC
TRBJ2-7 | 16 | once | TRBV9 | TRBD2 | CASSVAPGLDNYEQYF | TGTGCCAGCAGCGTAGCTCCGGGACTAGATAACTACGAGCAGTACTTC
TRBJ1-1 | 17 | . | TRBV7-3 | . | CASSLLGAGSPNTEAFF | TGTGCCAGCAGTTTACTTGGGGCAGGGTCCCCGAACACTGAAGCTTTCTTT
TRBJ2-7 | 14 | . | TRBV28 | . | CASSLNWGQTSHDF | TGTGCCAGCAGTTTGAATTGGGGGCAGACCTCCCACGACTTC
TRBJ2-1 | 18 | . | TRBV6-2/TRBV6-3 | TRBD1 | CASSYSTGQGYSYNEQFF | TGTGCCAGCAGTTACTCCACGGGACAGGGGTACTCCTACAATGAGCAGTTCTTC
TRBJ2-2 | 19 | . | TRBV4-3 | TRBD1 | CASSQRLYRGPIPPGELFF | TGCGCCAGCAGCCAGCGATTGTACAGGGGTCCAATCCCCCCCGGGGAGCTGTTTTTT
TRBJ1-1 | 14 | . | TRBV27 | . | CASSLWAENTEAFF | TGTGCCAGCAGTTTATGGGCTGAGAACACTGAAGCTTTCTTT
TRBJ1-1 | 13 | once | TRBV6-4 | TRBD1 | CASGDRENTEAFF | TGTGCCAGCGGGGACAGGGAAAACACTGAAGCTTTCTTT
TRBJ2-7 | 16 | once | TRBV7-9 | . | CASSFEEGRYSYEQYF | TGTGCCAGCAGCTTTGAGGAGGGAAGGTATTCCTACGAGCAGTACTTC
TRBJ1-5 | 14 | . | TRBV2 | TRBD1 | CASSVRGQLQPQHF | TGTGCCAGCAGTGTCAGGGGGCAGTTGCAGCCCCAGCATTTT
TRBJ1-5 | 14 | . | TRBV5-1 | TRBD1 | CASSLGQGVGPQHF | TGCGCCAGCAGCTTGGGACAGGGGGTCGGGCCCCAGCATTTT
TRBJ2-7 | 16 | . | TRBV7-2 | TRBD2 | CASSLEGLAGQYEQYF | TGTGCCAGCAGCTTAGAAGGCCTAGCGGGTCAATACGAGCAGTACTTC
TRBJ2-3 | 15 | . | TRBV5-5 | TRBD2 | CASRSTSGGGDTQYF | TGTGCCAGCAGATCGACTAGCGGAGGGGGAGATACGCAGTATTTT
TRBJ1-4 | 13 | . | TRBV12-3/TRBV12-4 | . | CASRDLGNEKLFF | TGTGCCAGCAGAGACTTGGGTAATGAAAAACTGTTTTTT
TRBJ1-1 | 11 | . | TRBV28 | . | CASTSNTEAFF | TGTGCCAGCACCTCGAACACTGAAGCTTTCTTT
TRBJ1-1 | 10 | . | TRBV29-1 | . | CSVVNTEAFF | TGCAGCGTTGTAAACACTGAAGCTTTCTTT
TRBJ2-1 | 16 | . | TRBV28 | . | CASSDRGGSSYNEQFF | TGTGCCAGCAGTGACCGGGGAGGTAGCTCCTACAATGAGCAGTTCTTC
TRBJ1-6 | 14 | . | TRBV28 | . | CASSDSSYNSPLHF | TGTGCCAGCAGTGACAGTAGTTATAATTCACCCCTCCACTTT
TRBJ2-1 | 13 | . | TRBV4-1 | . | CASSATANNEQFF | TGCGCCAGCAGCGCGACAGCGAACAATGAGCAGTTCTTC
TRBJ1-2 | 12 | . | TRBV12-3/TRBV12-4 | . | CASAGSNYGYTF | TGTGCCAGCGCGGGCTCTAACTATGGCTACACCTTC
TRBJ2-5 | 16 | . | TRBV27 | . | CASSLNGNRVSETQYF | TGTGCCAGCAGTTTAAACGGCAACAGGGTTAGCGAGACCCAGTACTTC
TRBJ2-7 | 13 | . | TRBV6-6 | TRBD2 | CASSSRLAVEQYF | TGTGCCAGCAGTTCTCGGCTAGCGGTCGAGCAGTACTTC
TRBJ1-5 | 18 | once | TRBV23-1 | TRBD1 | CASSPLGTGPYSNQPQHF | TGCGCCAGCAGTCCCCTGGGGACAGGGCCCTATAGCAATCAGCCCCAGCATTTT
TRBJ2-7 | 12 | . | TRBV5-1 | . | CASRRESYEQYF | TGCGCCAGCAGGAGGGAGTCCTACGAGCAGTACTTC
TRBJ1-2 | 14 | . | TRBV11-2 | TRBD1 | CASSETGGYYGYTF | TGTGCCAGCAGCGAGACAGGGGGCTACTATGGCTACACCTTC
TRBJ1-2 | 13 | . | TRBV11-2 | . | CASSPTRNYGYTF | TGTGCCAGCAGCCCGACTCGAAACTATGGCTACACCTTC
TRBJ1-5 | 16 | . | TRBV4-1 | . | CASSQGPPERYQPQHF | TGCGCCAGCAGCCAAGGCCCCCCGGAGCGATATCAGCCCCAGCATTTT
TRBJ2-1 | 15 | . | TRBV20-1 | TRBD2 | CSASTRTSGYNEQFF | TGCAGTGCTAGTACCCGGACTAGCGGCTACAATGAGCAGTTCTTC
TRBJ2-7 | 17 | . | TRBV28 | TRBD2 | CASSYAGSGRISYEQYF | TGTGCCAGCAGTTATGCAGGGAGCGGGAGAATCTCCTACGAGCAGTACTTC
TRBJ2-1 | 15 | . | TRBV5-1 | . | CASSFASDSYNEQFF | TGCGCCAGCAGTTTTGCTAGCGACTCCTACAATGAGCAGTTCTTC
TRBJ1-2 | 15 | . | TRBV10-3 | . | CAISESTDSNYGYTF | TGTGCCATCAGTGAGTCGACGGACAGCAACTATGGCTACACCTTC
TRBJ1-5 | 14 | many | TRBV19 | . | CASVRGGSNQPQHF | TGTGCCAGTGTTCGGGGGGGGAGCAATCAGCCCCAGCATTTT
TRBJ1-1 | 13 | few | TRBV3-1/TRBV3-2 | . | CASNEGLRTEAFF | TGTGCCAGCAACGAGGGACTGAGGACTGAAGCTTTCTTT
TRBJ1-4 | 15 | once | TRBV18 | TRBD1 | CASSLDRGWSEKLFF | TGTGCCAGCTCACTGGACAGGGGCTGGAGTGAAAAACTGTTTTTT
TRBJ1-1 | 12 | once | TRBV3-1/TRBV3-2 | . | CASSPTGSEAFF | TGTGCCAGCAGCCCTACAGGGTCAGAAGCTTTCTTT
TRBJ1-4 | 15 | . | TRBV9 | TRBD1 | CASSARQGVEEKLFF | TGTGCCAGCAGCGCACGACAGGGAGTAGAAGAAAAACTGTTTTTT
TRBJ2-1 | 19 | . | TRBV27 | TRBD1 | CASSTGAGTGVGSYNEQFF | TGTGCCAGCAGTACCGGCGCCGGGACAGGGGTAGGGTCCTACAATGAGCAGTTCTTC
TRBJ1-4 | 14 | . | TRBV19 | TRBD1 | CASSWDRGREKLFF | TGTGCCAGTAGCTGGGACAGGGGAAGAGAAAAACTGTTTTTT
TRBJ1-1 | 15 | few | TRBV5-6 | . | CASSWRGAGNTEAFF | TGTGCCAGCAGCTGGCGGGGCGCCGGGAACACTGAAGCTTTCTTT